These 15 T cell receptor beta chains were sequenced from one sample in a study of cytomegalovirus exposure and HLA in healthy donors. PCR involved 60 Vbeta and 13 Jbeta primers. Generated by immunoSEQ multiplex PCR, the TCRdb table keeps only in-frame clones and is missing some. Of fewer than 150,000 clones listed, about 16% are singletons. The specimen sequenced was PBMCs. The receptor set was obtained from a woman between 18 and 29 years old in good health and CMV-seronegative.

This clone was seen only a few times. The CDR3 nucleotides read TGCGCCAGCAGTGAGATCTTGGGCAGCTACTATGGCTACACCTTC. Translation: CASSEILGSYYGYTF. The gene calls are TRBV10-2 and TRBJ1-2; D call uncertain. Trimming removed 2 bases at V and 3 bases at J, with 13 bases between. Germline CDR1 is WSHSY and CDR2 is SAAADI. The CDR3 is 15 amino acids.

This chain uses TRBV9 with TRBJ1-5; 7 nucleotides line up with TRBD1. The V and J ends lost 4 bases and 5 bases, in that order; junction bases with no gene match: 9. Per germline, CDR1 SGDLS and CDR2 YYNGEE. The CDR3 is 15 residues long. CDR3 region: CASSPEDRAHQPQHF. CDR3 sequence (DNA): TGTGCCAGCAGCCCCGAAGACAGGGCCCATCAGCCCCAGCATTTT.

The rearrangement joins TRBV10-1 to TRBJ2-2, with TRBD1 identical over 7 bases. V lost 6 bases to trimming and J lost 5 bases; unmatched junction nucleotides: 3. Per the germline V gene, CDR1 is WNHNN and CDR2 is SYGVQD (reference sequence). CDR3 length: 13 residues. CDR3 sequence reads: CASREQGTGELFF. CDR3 nucleotide sequence: TGCGCCAGCAGGGAACAGGGGACCGGGGAGCTGTTTTTT.

This clone turned up a few times. V is TRBV29-1 and J is TRBJ1-2, with D possibly TRBD1 on 5 matching bases. The CDR3 extends over 14 amino acids. Germline V gives CDR1 SQVTM, CDR2 ANQGSEA. Trimming took 3 bases from V and 2 from J, leaving 13 bases between them. The CDR3: CSVDLWGVNYGYTF. DNA for the CDR3: TGCAGCGTTGATTTATGGGGGGTGAACTATGGCTACACCTTC.

The chain has TRBV7-8 and TRBJ1-4; 11 nucleotides line up with TRBD1. The junction had 6 bases not matched to a gene; V was cut back by 4 bases and J by 8 bases. There are 15 residues in the CDR3. The V gene's germline CDR1 is SGHVS and CDR2 FQNEAQ. CDR3: CASSYGQGALEKLFF. The CDR3 nucleotides read TGTGCCAGCAGCTACGGACAGGGGGCGTTAGAAAAACTGTTTTTT.

The chain uses TRBV19 and TRBJ2-1; TRBD2 aligns across 10 bases. Per the germline V gene, CDR1 is LNHDA and CDR2 is SQIVND (reference sequence). V was clipped by 4 bases and J by 10 bases; unmatched bases: 4. The CDR3 covers 13 residues. The CDR3 DNA is TGTGCCAGTAGTACGCTGGGACTAGCGGAGCAGTTCTTC. Translation: CASSTLGLAEQFF.

The chain recombines TRBV19 with TRBJ2-2, with D possibly matching TRBD1 (6 bases). CDR3 length: 16 residues. V was pared by 6 bases and J by 8 bases, with 22 bases between. Germline loops: CDR1 LNHDA, CDR2 SQIVND (reference sequence). The CDR3: CASSLGRTDSPGELFF. The CDR3 bases are TGTGCCAGTAGCTTAGGTCGGACAGATTCCCCGGGGGAGCTGTTTTTT.

This sequence joins TRBV16 and TRBJ1-1; tentatively, D is TRBD1 (6 bases). Trimming shortened V by 2 bases and J by 4 bases, and 8 bases separated the two germline ends. The V gene's germline CDR1 is KGHSY and CDR2 FQNENV. The CDR3 consists of 13 residues. This CDR3 is CASSQQGSTEAFF. The CDR3 DNA is TGTGCCAGCAGCCAACAGGGGTCCACTGAAGCTTTCTTT. The full variable domain, its missing parts supplied by reference TRBV16 and TRBJ1-1, is GEEVAQTPKHLVRGEGQKAKLYCAPIKGHSYVFWYQQVLKNEFKFLISFQNENVFDETGMPKERFSAKCLPNSPCSLEIQATKLEDSAVYFCASSQQGSTEAFFGQGTRLTVV.

J is TRBJ2-1 and V is TRBV6-5; D not resolved. In germline, CDR1 is MNHEY, CDR2 SVGAGI. V was pared by 4 bases and J by 4 bases, with 14 bases between. The CDR3 loop spans 15 amino acids. CDR3 loop: CASSSARDFYNEQFF. The CDR3 nucleotides read TGTGCCAGCAGTTCCGCCCGCGACTTTTACAATGAGCAGTTCTTC.

There are a few counts of this clone. This chain joins TRBV5-1 and TRBJ2-7; no clear D gene. Germline assignment: CDR1 SGHRS and CDR2 YFSETQ. V dropped 1 base and J dropped 4 bases, with 6 bases sitting between them. The CDR3 totals 12 residues. As DNA, the CDR3 is TGCGCCAGCAGCTTGACAGATTACGAGCAGTACTTC. Encoded protein: CASSLTDYEQYF.

The CDR3 spells CASSLVQGLKNIQYF. CDR3 bases: TGCGCCAGCAGCTTGGTTCAGGGCCTCAAAAACATTCAGTACTTC. J is TRBJ2-4 and V is TRBV5-1; D might be TRBD1 (5 bases). The CDR3 is 15 amino acids. Germline CDR1 and CDR2: SGHRS and YFSETQ. V was cut by 0 bases and J by 3 bases, with 10 bases left in between.

The chain couples TRBV5-8 to TRBJ1-3; 8 bases line up with TRBD1. The CDR3 is 15 amino acids. J gave up 7 bases and V 4 bases, and 10 bases lay outside the gene matches. Germline CDR1 is SGHTS and CDR2 is YDEGEE. The CDR3 bases are TGTGCCAGCAGCGACGGGACAGGCCCGGGGAACACCATATATTTT. Translating it yields CASSDGTGPGNTIYF.

The V call is TRBV29-1, the J call TRBJ2-7, with 9 bases fitting TRBD1. V gave up 3 bases and J gave up 1 base; unmatched junction bases: 22. This CDR3 is built from 20 residues. Germline V lookup: CDR1 SQVTM, CDR2 ANQGSEA. The CDR3 reads CSVEARGGRTGASFSYEQYF. As DNA, the CDR3 is TGCAGCGTTGAGGCTCGAGGTGGAAGGACAGGGGCGTCATTTTCCTACGAGCAGTACTTC.

This clone was counted only a few times. The CDR3 DNA sequence: TGTGCCAGCATAGACAGACAAGAGACCCAGTACTTC. This sequence encodes CASIDRQETQYF. V usage is TRBV5-4 and J usage is TRBJ2-5, with a possible D match to TRBD1 (5 bases). This CDR3 is 12 amino acids long. Trimming took 6 bases from V and 2 from J, leaving 8 bases between them. The germline V gene has CDR1 SGHNT and CDR2 YYREEE (reference sequence).

The chain employs TRBV5-6 and TRBJ2-1, with TRBD1 as a possible D gene (5 bases). Germline CDR1 and CDR2: SGHDT and YYEEEE. The CDR3 is 13 residues long. The V end lost 4 bases, the J end lost 4 bases, and 9 bases lay between the germline ends. The CDR3 DNA reads TGTGCCAGCAGCCCGGACATTTACAATGAGCAGTTCTTC. This encodes CASSPDIYNEQFF.